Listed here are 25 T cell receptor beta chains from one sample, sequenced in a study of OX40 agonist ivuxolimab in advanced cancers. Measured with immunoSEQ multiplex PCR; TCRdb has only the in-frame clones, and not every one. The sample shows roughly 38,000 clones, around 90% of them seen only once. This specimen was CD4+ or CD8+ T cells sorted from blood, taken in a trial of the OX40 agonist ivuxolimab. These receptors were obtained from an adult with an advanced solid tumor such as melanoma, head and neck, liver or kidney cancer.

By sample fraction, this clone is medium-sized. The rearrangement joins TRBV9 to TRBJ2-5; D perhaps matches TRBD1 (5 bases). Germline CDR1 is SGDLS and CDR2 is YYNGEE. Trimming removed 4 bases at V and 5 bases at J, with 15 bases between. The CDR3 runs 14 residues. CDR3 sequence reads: CASSPEQGGETQYF. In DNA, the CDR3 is TGTGCCAGCAGCCCCGAGCAGGGTGGGGAGACCCAGTACTTC.

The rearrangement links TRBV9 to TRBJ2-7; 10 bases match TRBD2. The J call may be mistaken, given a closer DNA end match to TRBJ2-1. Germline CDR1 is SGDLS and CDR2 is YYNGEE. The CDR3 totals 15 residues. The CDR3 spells CASSVELAGDVEQFF. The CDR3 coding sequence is TGTGCCAGCAGCGTAGAGCTAGCGGGAGATGTTGAGCAGTTCTTC.

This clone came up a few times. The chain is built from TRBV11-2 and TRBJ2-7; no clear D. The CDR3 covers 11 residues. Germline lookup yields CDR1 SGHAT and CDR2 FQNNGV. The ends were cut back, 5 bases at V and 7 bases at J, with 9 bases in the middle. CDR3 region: CASSPSREQYF. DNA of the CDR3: TGTGCCAGCAGCCCTTCCAGGGAGCAGTACTTC.

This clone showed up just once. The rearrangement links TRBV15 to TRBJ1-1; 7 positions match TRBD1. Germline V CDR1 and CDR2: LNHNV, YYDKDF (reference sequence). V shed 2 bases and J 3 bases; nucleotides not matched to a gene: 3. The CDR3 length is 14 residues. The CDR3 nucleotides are TGTGCCACCAGCAGACTCACAGGGGACACTGAAGCTTTCTTT. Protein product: CATSRLTGDTEAFF.

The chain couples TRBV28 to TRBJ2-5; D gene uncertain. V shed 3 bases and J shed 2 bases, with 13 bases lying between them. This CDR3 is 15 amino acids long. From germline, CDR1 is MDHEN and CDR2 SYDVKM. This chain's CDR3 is CASSFVSSPQETQYF. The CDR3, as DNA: TGTGCCAGCAGTTTTGTCAGTTCCCCTCAAGAGACCCAGTACTTC.

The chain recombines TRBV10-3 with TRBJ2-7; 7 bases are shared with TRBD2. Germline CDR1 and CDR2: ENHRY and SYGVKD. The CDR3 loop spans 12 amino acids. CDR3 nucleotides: TGTGGGGCGGGAACTAGCGCGTACGAGCAGTACTTC. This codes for CGAGTSAYEQYF.

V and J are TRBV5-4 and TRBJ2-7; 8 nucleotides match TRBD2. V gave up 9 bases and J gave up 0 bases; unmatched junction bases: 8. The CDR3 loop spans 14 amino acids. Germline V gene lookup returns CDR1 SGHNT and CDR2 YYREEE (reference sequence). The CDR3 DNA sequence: TGTGCCACCGGGGGGGCAGGGAGCTCCTACGAGCAGTACTTC. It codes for CATGGAGSSYEQYF.

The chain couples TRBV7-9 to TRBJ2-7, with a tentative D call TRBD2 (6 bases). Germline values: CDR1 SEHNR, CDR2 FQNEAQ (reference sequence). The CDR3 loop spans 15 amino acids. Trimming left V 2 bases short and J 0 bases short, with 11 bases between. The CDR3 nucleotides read TGTGCCAGCAGCTTAAGCGGGCTCTTCTCCTACGAGCAGTACTTC. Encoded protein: CASSLSGLFSYEQYF. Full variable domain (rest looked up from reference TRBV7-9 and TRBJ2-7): DTGVSQNPRHKITKRGQNVTFRCDPISEHNRLYWYRQTLGQGPEFLTYFQNEAQLEKSRLLSDRFSAERPKGSFSTLEIQRTEQGDSAMYLCASSLSGLFSYEQYFGPGTRLTVT.

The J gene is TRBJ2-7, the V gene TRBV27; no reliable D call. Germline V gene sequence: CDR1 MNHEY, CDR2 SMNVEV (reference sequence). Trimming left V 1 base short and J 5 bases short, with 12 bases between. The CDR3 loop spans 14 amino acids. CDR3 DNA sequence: TGTGCCAGCAGTTTATATGCCGGGTTTGACGAGCAGTACTTC. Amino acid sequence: CASSLYAGFDEQYF.

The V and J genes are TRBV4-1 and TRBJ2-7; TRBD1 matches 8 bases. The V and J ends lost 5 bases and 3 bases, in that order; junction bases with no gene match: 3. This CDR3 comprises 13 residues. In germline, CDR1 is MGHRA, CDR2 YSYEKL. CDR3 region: CASSSGTGYEQYF. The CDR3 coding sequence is TGCGCCAGCAGCTCCGGGACAGGCTACGAGCAGTACTTC.

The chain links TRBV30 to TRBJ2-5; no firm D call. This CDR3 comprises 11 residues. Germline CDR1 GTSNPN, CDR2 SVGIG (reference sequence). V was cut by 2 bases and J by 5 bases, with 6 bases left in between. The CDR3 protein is CAWSPGETQYF. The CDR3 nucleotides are TGTGCCTGGAGTCCCGGGGAGACCCAGTACTTC.

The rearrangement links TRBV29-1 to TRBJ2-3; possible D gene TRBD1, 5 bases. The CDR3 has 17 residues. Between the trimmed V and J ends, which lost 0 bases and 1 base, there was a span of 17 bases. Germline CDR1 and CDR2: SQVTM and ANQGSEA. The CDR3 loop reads CSVEDGVRGGGTDTQYF. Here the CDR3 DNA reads TGCAGCGTTGAAGATGGGGTAAGGGGCGGTGGCACAGATACGCAGTATTTT.

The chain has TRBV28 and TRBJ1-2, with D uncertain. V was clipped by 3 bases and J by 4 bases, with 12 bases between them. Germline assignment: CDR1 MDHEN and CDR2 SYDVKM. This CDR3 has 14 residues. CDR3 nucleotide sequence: TGTGCCAGCAGTTTCTGGCGGAGCTCCTATGGCTACACCTTC. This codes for CASSFWRSSYGYTF.

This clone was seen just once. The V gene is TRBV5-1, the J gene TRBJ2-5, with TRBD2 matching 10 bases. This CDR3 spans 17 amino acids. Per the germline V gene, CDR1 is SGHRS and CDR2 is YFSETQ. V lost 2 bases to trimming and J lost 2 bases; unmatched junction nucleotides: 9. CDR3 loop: CASSFDLASGGQETQYF. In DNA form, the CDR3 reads TGCGCCAGCAGCTTTGATTTAGCTAGCGGGGGTCAAGAGACCCAGTACTTC.

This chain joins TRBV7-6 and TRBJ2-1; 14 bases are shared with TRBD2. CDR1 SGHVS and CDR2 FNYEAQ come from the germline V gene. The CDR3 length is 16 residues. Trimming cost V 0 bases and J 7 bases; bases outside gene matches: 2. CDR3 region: CASSLAGLAGANEQFF. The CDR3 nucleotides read TGTGCCAGCAGCTTAGCGGGACTAGCGGGAGCAAATGAGCAGTTCTTC.

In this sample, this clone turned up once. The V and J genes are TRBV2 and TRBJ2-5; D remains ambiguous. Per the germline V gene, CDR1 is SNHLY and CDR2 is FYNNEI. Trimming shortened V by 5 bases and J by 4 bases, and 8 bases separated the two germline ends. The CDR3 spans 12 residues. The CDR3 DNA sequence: TGTGCCAGCAGTAGTTTGATAGAGACCCAGTACTTC. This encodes CASSSLIETQYF.

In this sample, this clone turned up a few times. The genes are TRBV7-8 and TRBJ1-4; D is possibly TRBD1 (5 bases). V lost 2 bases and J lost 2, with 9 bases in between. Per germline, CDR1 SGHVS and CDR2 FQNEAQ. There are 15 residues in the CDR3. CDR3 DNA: TGTGCCAGCAGCTTAAGAGGGGACACTAATGAAAAACTGTTTTTT. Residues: CASSLRGDTNEKLFF.

The CDR3 DNA sequence: TGTGCCATCAGTCCGATAGCGGGAGTTAATATAGATACGCAGTATTTT. This translates into CAISPIAGVNIDTQYF. This rearrangement joins TRBV10-3 to TRBJ2-3, with TRBD2 matching over 9 bases. V trimming: 5 bases; J trimming: 5 bases; junction bases outside the gene matches: 11. Per germline, CDR1 ENHRY and CDR2 SYGVKD. This CDR3 contains 16 residues.

The CDR3 coding sequence is TGTGCCAGCTCACCAGGACAGACAGCCTACAATGAGCAGTTCTTC. Protein product: CASSPGQTAYNEQFF. This chain links TRBV18 with TRBJ2-1; a possible D gene is TRBD1 (6 bases). Trimming removed 2 bases from V and 2 bases from J, with 10 bases in between. There are 15 residues in the CDR3. CDR1 KGHSH and CDR2 LQKENI come from the germline V gene.

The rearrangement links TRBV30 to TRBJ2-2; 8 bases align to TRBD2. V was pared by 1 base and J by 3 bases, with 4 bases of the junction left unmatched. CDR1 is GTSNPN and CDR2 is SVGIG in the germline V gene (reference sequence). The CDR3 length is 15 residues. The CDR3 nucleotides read TGTGCCTGGAGTGGGGCGGGAGGATACACCGGGGAGCTGTTTTTT. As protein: CAWSGAGGYTGELFF.

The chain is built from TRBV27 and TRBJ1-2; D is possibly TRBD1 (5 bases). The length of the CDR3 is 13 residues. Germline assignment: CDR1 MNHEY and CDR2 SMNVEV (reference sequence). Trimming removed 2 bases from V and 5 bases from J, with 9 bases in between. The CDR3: CASSLGPGYGYTF. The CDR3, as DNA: TGTGCCAGCAGTTTAGGTCCAGGGTATGGCTACACCTTC.

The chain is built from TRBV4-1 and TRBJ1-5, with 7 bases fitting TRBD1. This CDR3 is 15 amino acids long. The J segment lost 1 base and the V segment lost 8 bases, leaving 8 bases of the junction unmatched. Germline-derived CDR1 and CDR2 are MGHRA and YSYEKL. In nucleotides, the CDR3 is TGCGCCAGCCAGGTGGCAGGGGGAAGCAATCAGCCCCAGCATTTT. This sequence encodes CASQVAGGSNQPQHF.

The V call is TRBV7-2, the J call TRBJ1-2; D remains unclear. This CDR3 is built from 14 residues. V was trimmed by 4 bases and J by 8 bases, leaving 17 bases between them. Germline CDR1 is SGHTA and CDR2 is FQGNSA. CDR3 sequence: CASSSGIAPDGYTF. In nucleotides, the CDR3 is TGTGCCAGCAGCTCAGGTATCGCCCCGGACGGCTACACCTTC.

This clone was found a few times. This CDR3 reads CASSYARDEQYF. CDR3 DNA: TGTGCCAGCAGTTACGCGAGGGACGAGCAGTACTTC. The chain employs TRBV6-5 and TRBJ2-7; TRBD2 might be the D (5 bases). Trimming pared 2 bases from V and 5 bases from J, leaving 7 bases between. Germline CDR1 and CDR2: MNHEY and SVGAGI. The CDR3 runs to 12 residues.

Here the CDR3 reads CASSEGGGGTGELFF. CDR3 nucleotides: TGTGCCAGCAGCGAGGGTGGAGGGGGCACCGGGGAGCTGTTTTTT. The chain joins TRBV9 to TRBJ2-2, with D tentatively TRBD1 or TRBD2 (6 bases each). The CDR3 is 15 amino acids. V was trimmed by 3 bases and J by 4 bases, leaving 13 bases between them. From germline, CDR1 is SGDLS and CDR2 YYNGEE. Full variable domain (missing parts from reference TRBV9 and TRBJ2-2): DSGVTQTPKHLITATGQRVTLRCSPRSGDLSVYWYQQSLDQGLQFLIQYYNGEERAKGNILERFSAQQFPDLHSELNLSSLELGDSALYFCASSEGGGGTGELFFGEGSRLTVL.